The 5 T cell receptor beta chains presented below share a single source sample, sequenced in a study of blood T cell repertoires in COVID-19. Generated by immunoSEQ multiplex PCR, the TCRdb table keeps only in-frame clones and is missing some. In the table there are a few hundred thousand clones, approximately 85% of which are singletons. Sequencing was performed on peripheral blood. The receptor set was obtained from a woman in her twenties or thirties with acute or convalescent COVID-19.

V is TRBV6-6 and J is TRBJ1-1, with D possibly TRBD1 on 5 matching bases. V dropped 6 bases and J dropped 4 bases, with 18 bases sitting between them. In germline, CDR1 is MNHNY, CDR2 SVGAGI (reference sequence). The length of the CDR3 is 15 residues. The CDR3 is CASSPFGGGITEAFF. The CDR3 nucleotides read TGTGCCAGCAGCCCTTTTGGGGGGGGGATCACTGAAGCTTTCTTT.

The rearrangement uses TRBV9 and TRBJ2-1, with D possibly TRBD2 on 5 matching bases. The germline gives CDR1 SGDLS, CDR2 YYNGEE. This CDR3 has 13 amino acids. V shed 4 bases and J shed 2 bases, with 7 bases lying between them. The CDR3 coding sequence is TGTGCCAGCAGCCCCGGGACCTACAATGAGCAGTTCTTC. Translation: CASSPGTYNEQFF.

This chain connects TRBV5-1 to TRBJ2-1, with 14 bases aligning to TRBD2. Germline V CDR1 and CDR2: SGHRS, YFSETQ. The CDR3 runs 16 residues. The J segment lost 5 bases and the V segment lost 4 bases, leaving 5 bases of the junction unmatched. CDR3 sequence (DNA): TGCGCCAGCAGCCCTCTGACTAGCGGGAGGGACAATGAGCAGTTCTTC. Protein sequence: CASSPLTSGRDNEQFF.

The CDR3 region has the DNA TGTGCCAGCAGTGACTCGAATAGCGGGATCACCGGGGAGCTGTTTTTT. This gives the protein CASSDSNSGITGELFF. The V call is TRBV6-4, the J call TRBJ2-2; 8 bases map to TRBD2. Germline CDR1 is MRHNA and CDR2 is SNTAGT. The CDR3 has 16 residues. The V and J ends lost 0 bases and 4 bases, in that order; junction bases with no gene match: 4.

Concerning this clone itself: Sequence at one end of the junction differs from germline and may be a read error. The chain has TRBV7-3 and TRBJ1-5, with 7 bases identical to TRBD1. Germline loops: CDR1 SGHTA, CDR2 FQGTGA. This CDR3 is 15 amino acids long. CDR3 sequence reads: CASSLTGTSNQPQHF. The CDR3 nucleotides read TGTGCCAGCAGCTTGACAGGGACAAGCAATCAGCCCCAGCACTTT.